Following are 24 T cell receptor beta chains from one sample sequenced in a study of response to subunit inactivated influenza vaccine. TCRdb re-derived calls from the RT-PCR reads in MiXCR, one entry per CDR3 protein. The sample records roughly 170,000 distinct CDR3 sequences, around 9% being singletons. Sequenced material: non-naive T cells sorted from PBMCs, taken on the day of vaccination. The source is a middle-aged man who received an inactivated influenza vaccine.

This clonotype was seen ten or more times. This rearrangement joins TRBV7-8 to TRBJ2-3; 9 nucleotides match TRBD2. After removal of 1 base from V and 3 bases from J, the junction contained 5 bases not matched to a gene. The CDR3 totals 16 residues. Germline V lookup: CDR1 SGHVS, CDR2 FQNEAQ. CDR3 loop: CASSLGGGARTDTQYF. The DNA of the CDR3 is TGTGCCAGCAGCTTAGGCGGGGGGGCCCGGACAGATACGCAGTATTTT.

V usage is TRBV15 and J usage is TRBJ2-3; 8 nucleotides agree with TRBD1. This CDR3 is built from 14 residues. With 4 bases clipped from V and 4 bases from J, the junction kept 4 bases outside the gene matches. From germline, CDR1 is LNHNV and CDR2 YYDKDF (reference sequence). The CDR3 reads CATSKGQGPDTQYF. The CDR3, as DNA: TGTGCCACCAGCAAAGGACAGGGCCCAGATACGCAGTATTTT.

Ten or more counts support this clonotype. The V gene is TRBV7-2, the J gene TRBJ2-2; no reliable D call. Trimming removed 1 base from V and 4 bases from J, with 13 bases in between. Germline V CDR1 and CDR2: SGHTA, FQGNSA. This CDR3 has 16 residues. As DNA, the CDR3 is TGTGCCAGCAGCTTAGTCTTACTACCCCGCACCGGGGAGCTGTTTTTT. Amino acids: CASSLVLLPRTGELFF.

This clonotype was picked up many times. The chain links TRBV12-3 or TRBV12-4 to TRBJ1-2, with a tentative D call TRBD1 (5 bases). The CDR3 is 13 amino acids. Trimming cost V 3 bases and J 8 bases, with 13 bases left between them. The CDR3: CASSLTRVKGYTF. The CDR3, as DNA: TGTGCCAGCAGTTTGACCAGGGTGAAGGGCTACACCTTC.

The rearrangement joins TRBV20-1 to TRBJ2-3, with D tentatively TRBD2 (6 bases). V shed 3 bases and J shed 4 bases, with 8 bases lying between them. This CDR3 has 12 amino acids. Germline CDR1 reads DFQATT; CDR2 reads SNEGSKA (reference sequence). The CDR3 loop is CSASGSADTQYF. The CDR3 DNA reads TGCAGTGCTAGCGGGAGCGCAGATACGCAGTATTTT.

This clonotype was observed a few times. The gene calls are TRBV13 and TRBJ2-1; 14 nucleotides align to TRBD2. V was clipped by 0 bases and J by 9 bases; unmatched bases: 7. CDR3 size: 17 residues. Germline V gene sequence: CDR1 PRHDT, CDR2 FYEKMQ (reference sequence). Here the CDR3 DNA reads TGTGCCAGCAGCTTAGGGCTGGCGGGACTAGCGGGGGTTGAGCAGTTCTTC. Its translation: CASSLGLAGLAGVEQFF.

This clonotype was seen a few times. The chain recombines TRBV7-6 with TRBJ1-6; D ambiguous. This CDR3 region has 16 residues. V was cut by 5 bases and J by 5 bases, with 16 bases left in between. Germline loops: CDR1 SGHVS, CDR2 FNYEAQ. The chain's CDR3 is CASSIESRSNNSPLHF. In nucleotides, the CDR3 is TGTGCCAGCAGCATAGAGTCCAGGTCTAATAATTCACCCCTCCACTTT.

This clonotype was observed a few times. The rearrangement uses TRBV29-1 and TRBJ2-3; a weak D match, TRBD1 (6 bases). CDR1 is SQVTM, CDR2 ANQGSEA, per germline. V was pared by 5 bases and J by 1 base, with 7 bases between. The CDR3 contains 12 residues. The CDR3 DNA reads as TGCAGCGTTTACAGGGGCACAGATACGCAGTATTTT. Encoded protein: CSVYRGTDTQYF.

This clonotype showed up many times. The V call is TRBV20-1, the J call TRBJ2-1; D is tentatively TRBD1 or TRBD2 (6 bases each). V gave up 5 bases and J gave up 9 bases, with 14 bases separating them. Germline V gene lookup returns CDR1 DFQATT and CDR2 SNEGSKA (reference sequence). This CDR3 comprises 12 residues. The CDR3 protein is CSAGGTRGEQFF. The CDR3 DNA reads as TGCAGTGCTGGCGGGACAAGGGGTGAGCAGTTCTTC.

This clonotype was counted only a few times. V gene TRBV15 combines with J gene TRBJ2-1; 12 nucleotides agree with TRBD2. The CDR3 covers 15 residues. The V and J ends lost 4 bases and 6 bases, in that order; junction bases with no gene match: 4. The V gene's germline CDR1 is LNHNV and CDR2 YYDKDF (reference sequence). The CDR3 bases are TGTGCCACCAGCAAACTAGCGGGAGGAGGCAATGAGCAGTTCTTC. Translating it yields CATSKLAGGGNEQFF. Based on the CDR3 plus reference TRBV15 and TRBJ2-1, the full variable domain is DAMVIQNPRYQVTQFGKPVTLSCSQTLNHNVMYWYQQKSSQAPKLLFHYYDKDFNNEADTPDNFQSRRPNTSFCFLDIRSPGLGDTAMYLCATSKLAGGGNEQFFGPGTRLTVL.

The sample holds many counts of this clonotype. The chain couples TRBV18 to TRBJ2-7; no firm D call. Deletions cut 1 base from V and 7 bases from J, with 11 bases between. Germline loops: CDR1 KGHSH, CDR2 LQKENI. The CDR3 has 13 amino acids. The CDR3 protein is CASSPQETREQYF. CDR3 nucleotide sequence: TGTGCCAGCTCACCACAAGAGACGCGGGAGCAGTACTTC.

This clonotype was detected ten times or more. J is TRBJ2-3 and V is TRBV7-2; D unclear. Germline CDR1 is SGHTA and CDR2 is FQGNSA. Trimming removed 5 bases from V and 0 bases from J, with 9 bases in between. The length of the CDR3 is 14 residues. CDR3 DNA: TGTGCCAGCAGCCCGTTTGCCAGCACAGATACGCAGTATTTT. Residues: CASSPFASTDTQYF.

The genes are TRBV24-1 and TRBJ2-1; D unresolved. V gave up 11 bases and J gave up 8 bases, with 12 bases separating them. Germline assignment: CDR1 KGHDR and CDR2 SFDVKD. CDR3 length equals 11 residues. The CDR3: CASRWNDEQFF. Written as DNA, the CDR3 is TGTGCCAGTAGGTGGAACGATGAGCAGTTCTTC.

The gene calls are TRBV7-9 and TRBJ2-3, with TRBD2 identical over 16 bases. The CDR3 has 15 amino acids. V dropped 5 bases and J dropped 6; count of bases not matched to a gene: 2. The germline V gene encodes CDR1 SEHNR and CDR2 FQNEAQ (reference sequence). CDR3 nucleotides: TGTGCCAGCAGCCCGGGACTAGCGGGAGGGGATACGCAGTATTTT. Protein: CASSPGLAGGDTQYF.

This clonotype appeared a few times. The gene calls are TRBV5-6 and TRBJ1-5; TRBD1 agrees at 9 bases. In germline, CDR1 is SGHDT, CDR2 YYEEEE. Germline trimming cut 4 bases from V and 9 bases from J; bases unmatched to any gene: 5. This CDR3 comprises 13 residues. For the CDR3, the DNA is TGTGCCAGCAGCAGGGACAGGGCTACGCCCCAGCATTTT. Amino acids: CASSRDRATPQHF.

This clonotype was seen at least ten times. The chain carries TRBV7-2 and TRBJ1-5; unclear D gene. Trimming pared 0 bases from V and 2 bases from J, leaving 5 bases between. This CDR3 has 14 residues. Germline V gene data show CDR1 as SGHTA and CDR2 as FQGNSA. The CDR3 here is CASSLAGRNQPQHF. CDR3 coding DNA: TGTGCCAGCAGCTTAGCAGGACGCAATCAGCCCCAGCATTTT.

This clonotype was recorded at least ten times. The chain recombines TRBV29-1 with TRBJ2-1; D ambiguous. Deletions cut 4 bases from V and 8 bases from J, with 15 bases between. The germline V gene encodes CDR1 SQVTM and CDR2 ANQGSEA. The CDR3 is made up of 13 amino acids. The CDR3 loop is CSVVFDRPHEQFF. The DNA of the CDR3 is TGCAGCGTTGTCTTTGACCGACCCCATGAGCAGTTCTTC.

The CDR3 region has the DNA TGTGCCAGCAGTTACGGTAGCGGGGTCCCCAATGAGCAGTTCTTC. It encodes CASSYGSGVPNEQFF. The rearrangement links TRBV6-2 or TRBV6-3 to TRBJ2-1, with 8 bases lining up with TRBD2. V was pared by 2 bases and J by 6 bases, with 6 bases of the junction left unmatched. The CDR3 sequence is 15 residues long. In germline, CDR1 is MNHEY, CDR2 SVGEGT.

This clonotype appeared many times. The rearrangement joins TRBV27 to TRBJ2-3; 10 bases are shared with TRBD2. The V segment lost 4 bases and the J segment 8 bases; nucleotides outside the gene matches: 18. Germline loops: CDR1 MNHEY, CDR2 SMNVEV (reference sequence). This CDR3 region has 18 residues. The CDR3 bases are TGTGCCAGCAGTTCGGTGGTAGGAACTAGCGGGAAGTACGGTACGCAGTATTTT. This gives the protein CASSSVVGTSGKYGTQYF.

The rearrangement uses TRBV4-2 and TRBJ2-7, with TRBD2 matching 11 bases. The ends lost 4 bases at V and 3 bases at J; junction bases unmatched: 8. This CDR3 is built from 16 residues. Looked up from germline, CDR1 is LGHNA and CDR2 is YNFKEQ. The CDR3 nucleotides are TGTGCCAGCAGCCCAGAGATAGGACTAGCGGGCTACGAGCAGTACTTC. Its translation: CASSPEIGLAGYEQYF.

The chain's CDR3 is CASRRRQGGGETQYF. In nucleotides, the CDR3 is TGTGCCAGCAGACGTCGACAGGGCGGAGGAGAGACCCAGTACTTC. V is TRBV6-1 and J is TRBJ2-5; 7 bases map to TRBD1. Germline-derived CDR1 and CDR2 are MNHNS and SASEGT. The length of the CDR3 is 15 residues. Germline trimming cut 6 bases from V and 4 bases from J; bases unmatched to any gene: 11.

A few counts support this clonotype. The chain is built from TRBV5-4 and TRBJ2-3, with D unclear. The CDR3 has 14 residues. The germline V and J ends were trimmed by 6 bases and 0 bases, with 11 bases remaining between them. The V gene's germline CDR1 is SGHNT and CDR2 YYREEE (reference sequence). CDR3 amino acids: CASTPDWSTDTQYF. The CDR3 coding sequence is TGTGCCAGCACCCCAGATTGGAGCACAGATACGCAGTATTTT.

The chain links TRBV7-9 to TRBJ1-5, with unresolved D. Germline V gives CDR1 SEHNR, CDR2 FQNEAQ (reference sequence). With 1 base removed from V and 2 bases from J, the gap between germline ends came to 15 bases. CDR3 length: 17 residues. The CDR3 sequence is CASSLVQGPSGNQPQHF. CDR3 nucleotide sequence: TGTGCCAGCAGCTTAGTTCAAGGGCCTTCGGGCAATCAGCCCCAGCATTTT.

This clonotype was observed many times. The CDR3 region has the DNA TGTGCCAGCAGTCCCACGGCTGGACGTGGGCAGTTCTTC. Encoded protein: CASSPTAGRGQFF. This rearrangement joins TRBV6-2 or TRBV6-3 to TRBJ2-1; D gene unclear. Germline-derived CDR1 and CDR2 are MNHEY and SVGEGT. CDR3 length: 13 residues. V was pared by 5 bases and J by 12 bases, with 17 bases between.